This T cell receptor (beta chain) stems from a study of long-term antiretroviral therapy in people with HIV. Version v3.0 of the immunoSEQ assay was performed at survey level. Generated by immunoSEQ multiplex PCR, the TCRdb table keeps only in-frame clones and is missing some. The sample carries tens of thousands of clones, 90% to 95% recorded once. Sequenced here: unsorted PBMCs, sampled more than 6 years after starting antiretroviral therapy. This clonotype originated in a man aged 25 to 40 with HIV.

This chain's CDR3 is CASSEGGAYNEQFF. The DNA for the CDR3 is TGTGCCAGCAGTGAGGGCGGTGCATACAATGAGCAGTTCTTC. The chain uses TRBV6-4 and TRBJ2-1; D gene ambiguous. There are 14 residues in the CDR3. Trimming took 3 bases from V and 4 from J, leaving 10 bases between them. Germline loops: CDR1 MRHNA, CDR2 SNTAGT.